This TCR beta chain is from a study of identical twins. Each CDR3 protein gets one entry after TCRdb re-called the 5' RACE reads with MiXCR. The sample consists of 250,000 or so distinct CDR3 sequences, roughly 13% of them appearing once. The CDR3 runs to 17 residues. V lost 4 bases and J lost 10; bases outside the gene matches: 14. Germline V gene lookup returns CDR1 SGHVS and CDR2 FNYEAQ. The study's findings and limits: There is a chance that invariant MAIT and iNKT cells partially muddied zero-insertion analyses. Within cord blood, abundant beta clonotypes carried fewer insertions, but memory repertoires showed no such trend.

This clonotype was counted between two and nine times. The antigen remains unidentified. These records were also assigned to another study, of yellow fever vaccine responses in identical twins.

The clonotype comes from a woman aged 18-29 years in good health. The rearrangement uses TRBV7-6 and TRBJ2-7, with 15 bases aligning to TRBD2. Sample: memory (CD45RO+) T cells sorted from blood. The CDR3 region has the DNA TGTGCCAGCAGCTCCCTGCCTGGACTAGCGGGGGGGTCACTTCAGTACTTC. As protein: CASSSLPGLAGGSLQYF.